Given below is one T cell receptor (beta chain) in context. Its antigen is unidentified. The data originate from a study of CD8 T cells in Susac syndrome. The CDR3 runs to 22 residues. The V gene's germline CDR1 is SGHAT and CDR2 FQDESV (reference sequence). The trim removed 5 bases at V and 0 bases at J, leaving 17 bases unmatched. The TEMRA cells underwent FACS enrichment, while the CD8+ and CD4+ T cells underwent negative isolation. Whole-study results and caveats: It was acknowledged in the study that its TCR sequencing and HLA analysis involved a relatively small number of individuals.

A quantity of 0.5 to 1 ug RNA underwent reverse transcription using random hexamers. Multiplex PCR with immunoSEQ amplified the TCR beta CDR3 across 54 Vbeta and 13 Jbeta. TCRdb called the immunoSEQ multiplex PCR reads again in MiXCR, with one record for every CDR3 protein. The repertoire has about 150,000 distinct CDR3 sequences, roughly 94% of them found once; the top ten carry around 0.21%. This sequence originates from a human donor with multiple sclerosis. The chain links TRBV11-1 to TRBJ2-1; 15 positions match TRBD2. The source material was CD8+ T cells from PBMCs. CDR3 in amino acids: CASSQSRGGTSGGPSSYNEQFF. CDR3 DNA: TGTGCCAGCAGCCAGTCCCGAGGGGGGACTAGCGGGGGGCCAAGCTCCTACAATGAGCAGTTCTTC.